Described below is a single T cell receptor (beta chain) sequence and its context. Germline values: CDR1 SGHTA, CDR2 FQGTGA. V gave up 2 bases and J gave up 3 bases, with 13 bases separating them. This CDR3 spans 15 amino acids. Per the authors' pipeline: Reference gene primer amplification gave nucleated cell count estimates. The protocol was immunoSEQ multiplex PCR, while the TCRdb copy is restricted to in-frame clones and leaves out a portion. V and J calls plus clone size are reproduced from that table; the DNA served to infer D and trimming. The table shows about 250,000 clones, with around 83% occurring only once. The data are from a study of blood T cell repertoires in COVID-19. Study information: The origin of the acute and convalescent COVID-19 samples was the United States, Italy and Spain. The analysed material was cDNA or gDNA that came from T cells, B-cell-depleted T cells, or PBMCs.

The source material was peripheral blood. The sequence derives from a man aged 40-49 years with active or convalescent COVID-19. The V gene is TRBV7-3, the J gene TRBJ1-1; the D is unclear. CDR3 region: CASSLEPGGDTEAFF. CDR3 DNA: TGTGCCAGCAGCTTAGAGCCTGGAGGCGACACTGAAGCTTTCTTT.